This T cell receptor beta chain appears in the sequencing data of a study of blood T cell repertoires in COVID-19. The assay was immunoSEQ multiplex PCR, and TCRdb's table has in-frame clones only and misses some. This table holds about 310,000 clones, 75% to 90% found once. Self-reported history from a screening survey and questionnaire set each donor's cohort. A COVID-19 case had been met by exposed participants during the 2 weeks before study entry. Germline loops: CDR1 SGHVS, CDR2 FQNEAQ. The CDR3 sequence is 14 residues long. V was cut by 6 bases and J by 6 bases, with 15 bases left in between. This chain links TRBV7-8 with TRBJ1-3; no definite D call. The clonotype comes from a woman in her 30s who had been exposed to COVID-19. Material for sequencing was PBMCs or T cells enriched from blood (not recorded which). In DNA, the CDR3 is TGTGCCAGCAGGGACTGGAAGTCAGAAAACACCATATATTTT. Residues: CASRDWKSENTIYF.